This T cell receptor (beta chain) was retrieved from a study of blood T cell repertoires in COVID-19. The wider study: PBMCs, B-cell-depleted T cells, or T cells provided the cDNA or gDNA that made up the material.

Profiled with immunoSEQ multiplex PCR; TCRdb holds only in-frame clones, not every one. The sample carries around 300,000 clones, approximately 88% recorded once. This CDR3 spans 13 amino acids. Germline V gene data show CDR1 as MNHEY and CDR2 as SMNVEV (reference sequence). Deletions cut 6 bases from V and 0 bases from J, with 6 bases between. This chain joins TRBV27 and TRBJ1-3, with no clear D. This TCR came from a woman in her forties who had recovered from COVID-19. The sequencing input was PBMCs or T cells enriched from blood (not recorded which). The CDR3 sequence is CASRAVSGNTIYF. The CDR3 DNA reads TGTGCCAGCAGGGCAGTCTCTGGAAACACCATATATTTT.